This TCR beta chain was recovered during a study of blood T cells in healthy people across ages. No fewer than 6 million PBMCs went into each sample. This clonotype was observed a single time. The DNA is left out, because the CDR3 cannot be placed on it with certainty; the CDR3 is given as TCRdb lists it. Next came a second PCR, run for 7 to 11 cycles, which used a sample-barcoded 5' primer along with a J-beta primer mix. Every individual sample yielded 2.5 million or more paired-end reads (each containing CDR3). TCRdb re-derived calls from the 5' RACE reads in MiXCR, one entry per CDR3 protein. In the table there are roughly 1,700,000 distinct CDR3 sequences, about 28% of which are singletons. The CDR3 contains 14 residues when both ends are counted. CDR1 is SQVTM, CDR2 ANQGSEA, per germline.

The sample comprised blood. The sequence was collected from a woman aged 30 to 39 in good health. The chain is built from TRBV29-1 and TRBJ1-5; no DNA check was done on the table's D call, TRBD1. The CDR3 reads CSVALGTGTQPRHF.